These 13 T cell receptor beta chains originate from one sample sequenced in a study of OX40 agonist ivuxolimab in advanced cancers. The table came from immunoSEQ multiplex PCR; TCRdb's copy has only in-frame clones and leaves some out. This table holds tens of thousands of clones, 75% to 90% found once. The sequences come from CD4+ or CD8+ T cells sorted from blood, collected in a trial of the OX40 agonist ivuxolimab. These receptor sequences come from an adult with an advanced solid tumor such as melanoma, head and neck, liver or kidney cancer.

The CDR3 reads CASSVGPSSYNEQFF. The CDR3 nucleotides are TGTGCCAGCAGCGTAGGCCCAAGCTCCTACAATGAGCAGTTCTTC. The chain combines TRBV9 with TRBJ2-1, with unresolved D. The CDR3 is 15 amino acids. V lost 0 bases, J lost 0 bases, and 7 bases lay in between. Germline V gene data show CDR1 as SGDLS and CDR2 as YYNGEE.

This chain connects TRBV7-9 to TRBJ1-3; D may be TRBD1 (5 bases). Germline V gene sequence: CDR1 SEHNR, CDR2 FQNEAQ (reference sequence). The CDR3 spans 17 residues. V lost 2 bases and J lost 0, with 14 bases in between. CDR3 sequence (DNA): TGTGCCAGCAGCTTAATTGCTAGGGACTACTCTGGAAACACCATATATTTT. It codes for CASSLIARDYSGNTIYF.

The rearrangement uses TRBV19 and TRBJ2-1, with TRBD2 identical over 7 bases. Germline lookup yields CDR1 LNHDA and CDR2 SQIVND (reference sequence). The CDR3 is made up of 17 amino acids. V shed 4 bases and J 0 bases; nucleotides not matched to a gene: 9. This chain's CDR3 is CASSRGGILSSYNEQFF. DNA for the CDR3: TGTGCCAGTAGTAGGGGAGGGATCCTCAGCTCCTACAATGAGCAGTTCTTC.

This chain connects TRBV7-9 to TRBJ2-4; tentatively, D is TRBD1 or TRBD2 (5 bases each). Between the trimmed V and J ends, which lost 7 bases and 7 bases, there was a span of 11 bases. Per the germline V gene, CDR1 is SEHNR and CDR2 is FQNEAQ (reference sequence). The CDR3 is made up of 12 amino acids. The CDR3 reads CASMDSGNIQYF. CDR3 coding DNA: TGTGCCAGCATGGACTCAGGGAACATTCAGTACTTC.

The rearrangement joins TRBV7-9 to TRBJ2-5, with D hard to call. Germline CDR1 and CDR2: SEHNR and FQNEAQ (reference sequence). This CDR3 has 12 residues. Trimming pared 2 bases from V and 1 base from J, leaving 2 bases between. In DNA form, the CDR3 reads TGTGCCAGCAGCTTAACCCAAGAGACCCAGTACTTC. Translating it yields CASSLTQETQYF.

The table lists this clone with a few counts. The rearrangement uses TRBV5-4 and TRBJ1-1; D gene ambiguous. This CDR3 is 13 amino acids long. Per the germline V gene, CDR1 is SGHNT and CDR2 is YYREEE (reference sequence). Trimming removed 6 bases from V and 1 base from J, with 10 bases in between. CDR3 coding DNA: TGTGCCAGCACCCCGGGCAGGAACACTGAAGCTTTCTTT. This translates into CASTPGRNTEAFF.

The chain employs TRBV7-2 and TRBJ1-2, with 11 bases matching TRBD1. Germline CDR1 SGHTA, CDR2 FQGNSA. Unmatched junction bases numbered 7, after V lost 3 bases and J lost 4 bases. The CDR3 has 16 residues. The CDR3 loop is CASSFSPGQGAYGYTF. The CDR3 DNA follows: TGTGCCAGCAGCTTCTCGCCCGGACAGGGGGCCTATGGCTACACCTTC.

This clone counts as medium-sized. The V gene is TRBV14, the J gene TRBJ2-7; the D gene is possibly TRBD2 (6 bases). Per the germline V gene, CDR1 is SGHDN and CDR2 is FVKESK. The V end was cut by 4 bases, the J end by 1 base, with 8 bases between. CDR3 length equals 13 residues. Written as DNA, the CDR3 is TGTGCCAGCAGCCGGGAGGATTCCTACGAGCAGTACTTC. Translated: CASSREDSYEQYF.

The rearrangement links TRBV16 to TRBJ1-5; D not resolved. V dropped 4 bases and J dropped 9 bases, with 16 bases sitting between them. This CDR3 is built from 14 residues. Germline V gene lookup returns CDR1 KGHSY and CDR2 FQNENV. The CDR3 DNA is TGTGCCAGCAGCCGCGAAAGACTGGTCAGGCCCCAGCATTTT. This gives the protein CASSRERLVRPQHF.

This clone showed up just a few times. The V and J genes are TRBV5-1 and TRBJ2-7, with 13 bases aligning to TRBD2. Per germline, CDR1 SGHRS and CDR2 YFSETQ. Trimming at V came to 5 bases and at J to 3 bases, leaving 5 bases not matched to a gene. The CDR3 extends over 15 amino acids. CDR3 region: CASRPGTSGIYEQYF. CDR3 nucleotide sequence: TGCGCCAGCAGGCCCGGGACTAGCGGGATCTACGAGCAGTACTTC. The variable domain in full, with the rest retrieved from reference TRBV5-1 and TRBJ2-7, is KAGVTQTPRYLIKTRGQQVTLSCSPISGHRSVSWYQQTPGQGLQFLFEYFSETQRNKGNFPGRFSGRQFSNSRSEMNVSTLELGDSALYLCASRPGTSGIYEQYFGPGTRLTVT.

The chain is built from TRBV18 and TRBJ2-1; 10 bases are a match to TRBD2. V dropped 1 base and J dropped 9; count of bases not matched to a gene: 21. Germline values: CDR1 KGHSH, CDR2 LQKENI. The CDR3 loop spans 20 amino acids. CDR3 nucleotides: TGTGCCAGCTCACCACTTTCCTTGGGTAGCGGGAGGCCCGGAGGGGGTGAGCAGTTCTTC. This sequence encodes CASSPLSLGSGRPGGGEQFF.

This chain links TRBV30 with TRBJ1-5; TRBD1 might be the D (5 bases). V was shortened by 2 bases and J by 8 bases, with 10 bases between the two germline ends. Germline-derived CDR1 and CDR2 are GTSNPN and SVGIG (reference sequence). The CDR3 sequence is 12 residues long. The CDR3 DNA reads TGTGCCTGGAGTCTGGGGACCAAGCCCCAGCATTTT. Translation: CAWSLGTKPQHF.

This clone occurred once. The V and J genes are TRBV5-5 and TRBJ2-7; possible D gene TRBD1, 5 bases. The V end lost 7 bases, the J end lost 6 bases, and 11 bases lay between the germline ends. The germline CDR1 and CDR2 sequences are SGHKS and YYEKEE (reference sequence). The CDR3 length is 11 residues. The DNA for the CDR3 is TGTGCCAGCGCCAGGGTTGCCGAGCAGTACTTC. Translated, it gives CASARVAEQYF.